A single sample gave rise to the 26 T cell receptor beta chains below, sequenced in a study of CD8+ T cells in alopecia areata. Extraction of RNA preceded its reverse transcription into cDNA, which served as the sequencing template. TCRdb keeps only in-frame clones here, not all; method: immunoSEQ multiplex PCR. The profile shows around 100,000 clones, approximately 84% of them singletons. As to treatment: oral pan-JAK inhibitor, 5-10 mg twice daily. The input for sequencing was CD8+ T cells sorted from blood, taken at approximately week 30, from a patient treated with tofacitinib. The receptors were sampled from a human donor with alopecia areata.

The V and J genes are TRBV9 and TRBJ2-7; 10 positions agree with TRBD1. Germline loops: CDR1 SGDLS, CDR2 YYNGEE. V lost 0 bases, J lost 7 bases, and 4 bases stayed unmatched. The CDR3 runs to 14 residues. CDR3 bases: TGTGCCAGCAGCGTAGGACAGGGGGCTCAAGAGCAGTACTTC. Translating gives CASSVGQGAQEQYF.

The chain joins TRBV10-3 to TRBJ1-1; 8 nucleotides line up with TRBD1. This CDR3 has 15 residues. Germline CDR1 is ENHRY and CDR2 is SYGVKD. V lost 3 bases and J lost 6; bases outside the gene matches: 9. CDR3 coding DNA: TGTGCCATCAGTGACCCGACAGGGGATGTATCTGAAGCTTTCTTT. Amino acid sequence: CAISDPTGDVSEAFF.

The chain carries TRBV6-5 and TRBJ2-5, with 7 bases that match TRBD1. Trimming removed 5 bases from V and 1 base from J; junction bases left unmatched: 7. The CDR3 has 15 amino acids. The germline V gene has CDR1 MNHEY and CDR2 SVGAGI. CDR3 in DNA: TGTGCCAGCAGTCAGCGGACAGGCCCCCAAGAGACCCAGTACTTC. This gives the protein CASSQRTGPQETQYF.

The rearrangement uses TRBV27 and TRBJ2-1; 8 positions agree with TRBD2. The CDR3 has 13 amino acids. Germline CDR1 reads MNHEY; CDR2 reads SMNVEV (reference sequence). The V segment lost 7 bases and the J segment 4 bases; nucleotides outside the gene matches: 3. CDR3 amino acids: CASIGLAYNEQFF. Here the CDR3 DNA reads TGTGCCAGCATCGGACTAGCTTACAATGAGCAGTTCTTC.

The CDR3 nucleotides are TGTGCCAGCTCGCCCAAGACTAGCGGGAGAGTGAATGAGCAGTTCTTC. Its protein product is CASSPKTSGRVNEQFF. This chain links TRBV18 with TRBJ2-1; TRBD2 aligns across 12 bases. This CDR3 region has 16 residues. Per the germline V gene, CDR1 is KGHSH and CDR2 is LQKENI. Losses at the gene ends were 6 bases for V and 7 bases for J; bases not matched to a gene: 10.

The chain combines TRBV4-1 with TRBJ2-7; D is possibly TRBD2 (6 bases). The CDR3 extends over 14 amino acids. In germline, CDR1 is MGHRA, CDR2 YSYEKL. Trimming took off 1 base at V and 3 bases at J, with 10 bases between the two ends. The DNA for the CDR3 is TGCGCCAGCAGCCAAGTGGGGGAGGTCTACGAGCAGTACTTC. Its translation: CASSQVGEVYEQYF.

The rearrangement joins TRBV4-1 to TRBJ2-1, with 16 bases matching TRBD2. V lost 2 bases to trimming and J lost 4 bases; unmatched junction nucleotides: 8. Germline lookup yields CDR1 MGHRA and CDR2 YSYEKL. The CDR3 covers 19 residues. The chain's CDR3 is CASSQLGTSGRARYNEQFF. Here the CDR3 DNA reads TGCGCCAGCAGCCAACTCGGGACTAGCGGGAGGGCGCGGTACAATGAGCAGTTCTTC.

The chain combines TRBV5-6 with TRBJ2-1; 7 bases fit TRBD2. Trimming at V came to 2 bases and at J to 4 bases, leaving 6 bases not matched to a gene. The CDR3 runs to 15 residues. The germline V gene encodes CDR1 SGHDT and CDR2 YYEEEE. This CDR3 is CASSFSGGGYNEQFF. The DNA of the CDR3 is TGTGCCAGCAGCTTCTCTGGCGGGGGATACAATGAGCAGTTCTTC.

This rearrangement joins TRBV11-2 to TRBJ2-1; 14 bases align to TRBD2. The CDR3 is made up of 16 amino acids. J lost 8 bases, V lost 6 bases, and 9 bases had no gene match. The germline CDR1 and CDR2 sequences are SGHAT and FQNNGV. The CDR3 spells CASRPGLAGVWYEQFF. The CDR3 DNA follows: TGTGCCAGCAGACCGGGACTAGCGGGAGTATGGTATGAGCAGTTCTTC.

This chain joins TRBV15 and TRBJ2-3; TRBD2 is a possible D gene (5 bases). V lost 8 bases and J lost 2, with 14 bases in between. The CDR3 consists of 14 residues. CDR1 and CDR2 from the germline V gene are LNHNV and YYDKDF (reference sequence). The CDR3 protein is CATRGGGLTDTQYF. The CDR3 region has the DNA TGTGCCACCCGTGGAGGCGGTCTCACAGATACGCAGTATTTT.

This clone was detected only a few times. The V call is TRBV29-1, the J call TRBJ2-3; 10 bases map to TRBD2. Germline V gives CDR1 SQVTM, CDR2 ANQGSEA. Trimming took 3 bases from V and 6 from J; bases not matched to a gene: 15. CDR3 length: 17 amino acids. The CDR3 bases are TGCAGCGTTGACGGGACGATTAGCGGGGGGTTTACGGATACGCAGTATTTT. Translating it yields CSVDGTISGGFTDTQYF.

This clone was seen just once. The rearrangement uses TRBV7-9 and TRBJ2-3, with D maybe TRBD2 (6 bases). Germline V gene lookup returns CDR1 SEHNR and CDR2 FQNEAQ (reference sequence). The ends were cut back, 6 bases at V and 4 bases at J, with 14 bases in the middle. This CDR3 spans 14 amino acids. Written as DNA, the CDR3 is TGTGCCAGCAGTTTTATCGGGACTGCAGATACGCAGTATTTT. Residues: CASSFIGTADTQYF.

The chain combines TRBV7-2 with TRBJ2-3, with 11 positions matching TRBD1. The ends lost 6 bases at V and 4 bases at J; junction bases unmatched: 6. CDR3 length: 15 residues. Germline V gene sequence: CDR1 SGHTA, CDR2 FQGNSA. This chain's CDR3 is CASSRWTGGSDTQYF. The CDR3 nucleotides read TGTGCCAGCAGTCGCTGGACAGGGGGCTCAGATACGCAGTATTTT.

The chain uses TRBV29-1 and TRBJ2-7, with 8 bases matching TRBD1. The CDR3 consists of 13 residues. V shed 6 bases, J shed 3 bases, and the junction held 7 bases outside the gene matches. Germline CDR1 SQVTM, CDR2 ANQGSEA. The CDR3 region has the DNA TGCAGCGTCGGGACAGGCGCTGACTACGAGCAGTACTTC. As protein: CSVGTGADYEQYF.

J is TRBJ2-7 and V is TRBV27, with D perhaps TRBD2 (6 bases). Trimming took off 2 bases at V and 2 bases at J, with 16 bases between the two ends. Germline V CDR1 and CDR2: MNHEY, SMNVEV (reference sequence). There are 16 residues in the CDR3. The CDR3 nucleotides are TGTGCCAGCAGTTTAGCGGGGTTTGTCCCCACCTACGAGCAGTACTTC. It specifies CASSLAGFVPTYEQYF.

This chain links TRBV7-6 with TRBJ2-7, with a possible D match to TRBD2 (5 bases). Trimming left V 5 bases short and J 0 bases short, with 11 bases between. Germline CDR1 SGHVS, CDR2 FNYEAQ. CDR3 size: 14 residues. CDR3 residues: CASSPAGSSYEQYF. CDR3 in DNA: TGTGCCAGCAGCCCTGCGGGCAGCTCCTACGAGCAGTACTTC.

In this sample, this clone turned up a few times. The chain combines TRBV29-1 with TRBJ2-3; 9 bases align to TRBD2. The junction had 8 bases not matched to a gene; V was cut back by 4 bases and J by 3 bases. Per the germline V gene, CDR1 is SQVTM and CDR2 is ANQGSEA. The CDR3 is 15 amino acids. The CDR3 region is CSVVVAGGPTDTQYF. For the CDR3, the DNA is TGCAGCGTTGTTGTTGCGGGAGGGCCTACAGATACGCAGTATTTT.

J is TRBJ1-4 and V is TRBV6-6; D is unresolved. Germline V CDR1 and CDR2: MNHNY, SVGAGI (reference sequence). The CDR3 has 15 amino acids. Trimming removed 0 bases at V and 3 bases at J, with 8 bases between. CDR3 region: CASSYSIGSNEKLFF. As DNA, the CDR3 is TGTGCCAGCAGTTACTCGATAGGGTCTAATGAAAAACTGTTTTTT.

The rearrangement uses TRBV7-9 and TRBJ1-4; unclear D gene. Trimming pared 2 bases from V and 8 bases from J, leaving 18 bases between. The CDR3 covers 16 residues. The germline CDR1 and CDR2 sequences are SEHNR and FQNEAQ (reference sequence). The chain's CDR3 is CASSLTSQGLGEKLFF. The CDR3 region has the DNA TGTGCCAGCAGCTTAACGAGCCAAGGGCTTGGGGAAAAACTGTTTTTT.

The DNA of the CDR3 is TGTGCCAGCAGTTACACAGGGGGTGCGACTGAAGCTTTCTTT. Its translation is CASSYTGGATEAFF. The J gene is TRBJ1-1, the V gene TRBV6-5, with TRBD1 matching over 8 bases. The V segment lost 2 bases and the J segment 5 bases; nucleotides outside the gene matches: 4. Germline V gives CDR1 MNHEY, CDR2 SVGAGI. This CDR3 has 14 amino acids.

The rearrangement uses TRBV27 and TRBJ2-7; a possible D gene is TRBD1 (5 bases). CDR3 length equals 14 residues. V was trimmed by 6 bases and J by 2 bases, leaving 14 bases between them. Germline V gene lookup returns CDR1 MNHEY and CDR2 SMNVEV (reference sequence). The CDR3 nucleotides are TGTGCCAGCAGCCCGACAGAGCTTCCCTACGAGCAGTACTTC. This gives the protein CASSPTELPYEQYF.

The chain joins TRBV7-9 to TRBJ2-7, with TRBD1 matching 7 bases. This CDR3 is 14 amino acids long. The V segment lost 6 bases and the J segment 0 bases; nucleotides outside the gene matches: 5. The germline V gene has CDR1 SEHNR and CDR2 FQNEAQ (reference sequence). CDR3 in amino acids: CASSLGQSSYEQYF. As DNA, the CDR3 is TGTGCCAGCAGTTTGGGACAGAGCTCCTACGAGCAGTACTTC.

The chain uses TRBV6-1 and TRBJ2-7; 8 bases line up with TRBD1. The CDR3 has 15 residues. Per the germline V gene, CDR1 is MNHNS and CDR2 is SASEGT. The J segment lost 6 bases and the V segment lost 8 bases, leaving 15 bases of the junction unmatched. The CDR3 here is CASPGTSRGHGEQYF. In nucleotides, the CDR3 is TGTGCCAGCCCCGGTACGAGCAGGGGGCACGGCGAGCAGTACTTC.

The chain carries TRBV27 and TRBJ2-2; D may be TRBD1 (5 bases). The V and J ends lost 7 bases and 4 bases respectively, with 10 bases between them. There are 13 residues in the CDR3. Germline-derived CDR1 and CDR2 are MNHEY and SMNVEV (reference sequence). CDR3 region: CASTWGSTGELFF. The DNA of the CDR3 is TGTGCCAGCACCTGGGGCTCCACCGGGGAGCTGTTTTTT.

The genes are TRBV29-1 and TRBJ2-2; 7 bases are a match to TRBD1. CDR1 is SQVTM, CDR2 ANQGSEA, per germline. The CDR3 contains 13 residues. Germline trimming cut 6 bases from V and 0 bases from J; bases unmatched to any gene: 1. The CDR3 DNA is TGCAGCGTGGGACAGACGAACACCGGGGAGCTGTTTTTT. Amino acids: CSVGQTNTGELFF.

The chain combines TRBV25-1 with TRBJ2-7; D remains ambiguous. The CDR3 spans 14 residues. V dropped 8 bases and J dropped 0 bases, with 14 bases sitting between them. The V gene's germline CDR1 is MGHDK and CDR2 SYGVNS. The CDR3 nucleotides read TGTGCCAGCCCGAAGGGCAGACCCTCCTACGAGCAGTACTTC. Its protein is CASPKGRPSYEQYF.